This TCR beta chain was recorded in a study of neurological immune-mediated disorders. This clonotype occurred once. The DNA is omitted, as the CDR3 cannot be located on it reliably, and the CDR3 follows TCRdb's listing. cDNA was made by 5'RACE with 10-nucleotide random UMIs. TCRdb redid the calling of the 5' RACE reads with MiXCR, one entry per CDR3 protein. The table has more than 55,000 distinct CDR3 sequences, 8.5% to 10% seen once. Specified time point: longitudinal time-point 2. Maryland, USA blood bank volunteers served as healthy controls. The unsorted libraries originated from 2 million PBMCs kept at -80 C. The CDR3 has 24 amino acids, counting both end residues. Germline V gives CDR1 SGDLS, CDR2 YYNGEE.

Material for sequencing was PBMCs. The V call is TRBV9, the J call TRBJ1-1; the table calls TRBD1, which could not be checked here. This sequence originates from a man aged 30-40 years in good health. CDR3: CASSVEQAREQFFGPGTPNTEAFF.